The 4 T cell receptor beta chains presented below share a single source sample, sequenced in a study of preoperative IRX-2 immunotherapy in early breast cancer. Sample treatment: preoperative locoregional IRX-2 cytokine immunotherapy. Measured with immunoSEQ multiplex PCR; TCRdb has only the in-frame clones, and not every one. The table records approximately 31,000 clones, over 85% of them present only once. The sample in question was tumor tissue, obtained after IRX-2 immunotherapy. All receptors derive from a human donor with breast cancer.

This clone was seen only once. The CDR3 nucleotides are TGTGCCAGCTCACTACGGGAGGGCTCTGGAAACACCATATATTTT. Translating gives CASSLREGSGNTIYF. This chain connects TRBV18 to TRBJ1-3; D is unclear. V lost 4 bases to trimming and J lost 0 bases, with 10 bases between them. Germline V gene lookup returns CDR1 KGHSH and CDR2 LQKENI. The CDR3 is made up of 15 amino acids.

The V and J genes are TRBV11-3 and TRBJ1-1, with a possible D match to TRBD1 (5 bases). This CDR3 is 14 amino acids long. V was pared by 3 bases and J by 7 bases, with 15 bases between. CDR1 is SGHNT and CDR2 is YENEEA in the germline V gene. CDR3 sequence (DNA): TGTGCCAGCAGCTTGCGGGGGGTAAAGAATGAAGCTTTCTTT. Translating gives CASSLRGVKNEAFF.

About this clone: At one boundary the junction diverges from the germline segment, which might be a read error. The rearrangement joins TRBV6-8 to TRBJ1-1, with D possibly TRBD1 on 5 matching bases. Germline V gives CDR1 MNHGY, CDR2 SAAAGT. The CDR3 length is 13 residues. CDR3 nucleotides: TGTGCCAGCAGTGACTCGATGCAGGGAGAAGCTTTCTTT. It specifies CASSDSMQGEAFF.

The chain uses TRBV7-6 and TRBJ1-1; weak D call: TRBD1 (6 bases). Trimming shortened V by 3 bases and J by 1 base, and 12 bases separated the two germline ends. The germline gives CDR1 SGHVS, CDR2 FNYEAQ. The CDR3 loop spans 15 amino acids. CDR3 DNA sequence: TGTGCCAGCAGCTTGGGGGGGGGCCCGAACACTGAAGCTTTCTTT. This translates into CASSLGGGPNTEAFF.